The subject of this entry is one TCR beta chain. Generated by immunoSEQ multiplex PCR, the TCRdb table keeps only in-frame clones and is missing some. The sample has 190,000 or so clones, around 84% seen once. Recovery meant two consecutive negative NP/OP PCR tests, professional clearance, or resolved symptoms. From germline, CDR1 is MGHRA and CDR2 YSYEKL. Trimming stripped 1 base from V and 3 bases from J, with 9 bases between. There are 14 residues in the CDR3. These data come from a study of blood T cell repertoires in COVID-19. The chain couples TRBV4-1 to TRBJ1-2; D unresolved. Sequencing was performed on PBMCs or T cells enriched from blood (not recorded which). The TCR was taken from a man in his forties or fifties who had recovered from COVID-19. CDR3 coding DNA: TGCGCCAGCAGCCAAGCACACGGGGACTATGGCTACACCTTC. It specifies CASSQAHGDYGYTF.